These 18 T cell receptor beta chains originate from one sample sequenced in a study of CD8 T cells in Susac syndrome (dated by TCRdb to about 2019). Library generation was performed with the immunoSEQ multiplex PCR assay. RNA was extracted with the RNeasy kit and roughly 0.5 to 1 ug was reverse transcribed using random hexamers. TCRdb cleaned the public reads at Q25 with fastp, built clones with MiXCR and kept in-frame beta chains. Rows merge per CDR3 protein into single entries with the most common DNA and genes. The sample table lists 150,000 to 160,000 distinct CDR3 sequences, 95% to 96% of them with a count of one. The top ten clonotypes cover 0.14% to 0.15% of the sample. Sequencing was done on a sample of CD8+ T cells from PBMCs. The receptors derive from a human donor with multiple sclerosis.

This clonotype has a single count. CDR3 coding DNA: TGTGCCACCAGCTTGGCAGGACGAAACTATGGCTACACCTTC. Encoded protein: CATSLAGRNYGYTF. V and J are TRBV15 and TRBJ1-2, with D hard to call. CDR1 LNHNV and CDR2 YYDKDF come from the germline V gene (reference sequence). Trimming shortened V by 5 bases and J by 2 bases, and 12 bases separated the two germline ends. The CDR3 is 14 amino acids.

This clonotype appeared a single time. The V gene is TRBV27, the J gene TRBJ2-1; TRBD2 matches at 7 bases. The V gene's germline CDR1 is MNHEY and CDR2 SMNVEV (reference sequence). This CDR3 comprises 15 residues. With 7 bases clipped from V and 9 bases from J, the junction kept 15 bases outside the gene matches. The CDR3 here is CASKTSEQPSAEQFF. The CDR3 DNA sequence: TGTGCCAGCAAAACTAGCGAACAACCTTCAGCTGAGCAGTTCTTC.

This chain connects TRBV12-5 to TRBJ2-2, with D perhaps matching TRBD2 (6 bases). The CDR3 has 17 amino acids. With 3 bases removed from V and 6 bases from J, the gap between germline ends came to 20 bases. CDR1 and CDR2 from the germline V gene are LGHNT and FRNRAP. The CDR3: CASGFLPLEGLPGELFF. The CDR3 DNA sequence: TGTGCTAGTGGTTTCCTCCCCCTGGAGGGGTTGCCCGGGGAGCTGTTTTTT.

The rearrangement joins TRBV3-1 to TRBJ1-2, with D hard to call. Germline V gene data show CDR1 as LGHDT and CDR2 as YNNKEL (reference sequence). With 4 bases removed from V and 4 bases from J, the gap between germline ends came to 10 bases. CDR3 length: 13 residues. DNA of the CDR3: TGTGCCAGCAGCCCGGATCGCAGCTATGGCTACACCTTC. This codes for CASSPDRSYGYTF.

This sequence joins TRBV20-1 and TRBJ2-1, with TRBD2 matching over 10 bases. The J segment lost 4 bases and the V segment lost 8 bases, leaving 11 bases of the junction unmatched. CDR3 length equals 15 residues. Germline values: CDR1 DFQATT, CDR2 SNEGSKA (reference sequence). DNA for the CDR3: TGCAGTACTCGACTAGCGGGTGGACCGTACAATGAGCAGTTCTTC. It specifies CSTRLAGGPYNEQFF.

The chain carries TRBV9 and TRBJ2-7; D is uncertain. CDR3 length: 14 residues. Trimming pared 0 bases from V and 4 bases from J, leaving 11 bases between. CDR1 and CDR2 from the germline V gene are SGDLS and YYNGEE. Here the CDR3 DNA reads TGTGCCAGCAGCGTAGGTGGCAGAGGATACGAGCAGTACTTC. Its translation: CASSVGGRGYEQYF. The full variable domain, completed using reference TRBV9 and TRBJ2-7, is DSGVTQTPKHLITATGQRVTLRCSPRSGDLSVYWYQQSLDQGLQFLIQYYNGEERAKGNILERFSAQQFPDLHSELNLSSLELGDSALYFCASSVGGRGYEQYFGPGTRLTVT.

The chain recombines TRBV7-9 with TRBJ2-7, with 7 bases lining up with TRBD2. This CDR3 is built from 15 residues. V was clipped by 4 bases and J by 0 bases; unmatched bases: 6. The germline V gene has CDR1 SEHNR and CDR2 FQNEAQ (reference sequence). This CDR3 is CASSSSTSFSYEQYF. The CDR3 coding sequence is TGTGCCAGCAGCTCATCGACTAGCTTCTCCTACGAGCAGTACTTC.

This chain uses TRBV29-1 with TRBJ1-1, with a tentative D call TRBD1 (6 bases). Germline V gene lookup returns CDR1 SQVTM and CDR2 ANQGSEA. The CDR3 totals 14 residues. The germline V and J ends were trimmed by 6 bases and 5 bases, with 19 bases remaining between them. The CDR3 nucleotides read TGCAGCGTCGACTCTCACAAAGGGGGTACTGAAGCTTTCTTT. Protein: CSVDSHKGGTEAFF.

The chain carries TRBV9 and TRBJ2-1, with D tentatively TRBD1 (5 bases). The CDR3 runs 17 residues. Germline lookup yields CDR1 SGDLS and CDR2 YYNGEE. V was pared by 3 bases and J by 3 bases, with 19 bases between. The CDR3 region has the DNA TGTGCCAGCAGCGCGAATGTAGACAGCGCGGACTACAATGAGCAGTTCTTC. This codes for CASSANVDSADYNEQFF.

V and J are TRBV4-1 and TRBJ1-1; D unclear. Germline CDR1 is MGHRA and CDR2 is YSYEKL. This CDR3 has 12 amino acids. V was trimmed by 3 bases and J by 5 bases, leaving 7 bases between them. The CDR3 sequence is CASSHGDTEAFF. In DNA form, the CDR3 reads TGCGCCAGCAGCCATGGGGATACTGAAGCTTTCTTT.

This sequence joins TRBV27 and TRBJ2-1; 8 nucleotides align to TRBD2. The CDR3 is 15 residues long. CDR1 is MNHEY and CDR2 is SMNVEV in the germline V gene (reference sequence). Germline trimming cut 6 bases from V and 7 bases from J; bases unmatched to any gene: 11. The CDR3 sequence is CASRRQRGSGNEQFF. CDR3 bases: TGTGCCAGCAGGAGACAGCGGGGGAGCGGGAATGAGCAGTTCTTC.

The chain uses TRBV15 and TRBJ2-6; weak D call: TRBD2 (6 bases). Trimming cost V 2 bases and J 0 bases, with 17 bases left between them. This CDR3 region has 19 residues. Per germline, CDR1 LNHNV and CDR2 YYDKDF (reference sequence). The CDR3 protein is CATSRPNQAGASGANVLTF. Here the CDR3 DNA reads TGTGCCACCAGCAGACCTAATCAAGCGGGCGCCTCTGGGGCCAACGTCCTGACTTTC.

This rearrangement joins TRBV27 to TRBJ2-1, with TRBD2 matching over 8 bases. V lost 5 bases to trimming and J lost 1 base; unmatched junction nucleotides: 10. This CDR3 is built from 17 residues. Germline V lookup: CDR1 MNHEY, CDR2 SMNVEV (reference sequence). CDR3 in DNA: TGTGCCAGCAGTCTATATCCCAGCGGGGGTTCCTACAATGAGCAGTTCTTC. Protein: CASSLYPSGGSYNEQFF.

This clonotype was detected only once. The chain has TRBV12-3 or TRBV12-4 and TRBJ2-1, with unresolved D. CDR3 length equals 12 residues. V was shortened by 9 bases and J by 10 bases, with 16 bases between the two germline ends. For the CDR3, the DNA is TGTGCCAGTTCGCGAGTCCCGGAAGAGCAGTTCTTC. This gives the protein CASSRVPEEQFF.

The CDR3, as DNA: TGTGCCAGCAGTTTAGGGACAGGAGCCTACGAGCAGTACTTC. Residues: CASSLGTGAYEQYF. The V call is TRBV12-3 or TRBV12-4, the J call TRBJ2-7, with 7 positions matching TRBD1. Losses at the gene ends were 1 base for V and 2 bases for J; bases not matched to a gene: 2. CDR3 size: 14 residues.

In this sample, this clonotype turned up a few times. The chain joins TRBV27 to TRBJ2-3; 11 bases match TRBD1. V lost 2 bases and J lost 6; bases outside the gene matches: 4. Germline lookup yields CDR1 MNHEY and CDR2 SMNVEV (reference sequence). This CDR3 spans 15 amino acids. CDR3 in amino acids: CASSLGTGGVDTQYF. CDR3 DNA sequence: TGTGCCAGCAGTTTAGGGACAGGGGGTGTCGATACGCAGTATTTT.

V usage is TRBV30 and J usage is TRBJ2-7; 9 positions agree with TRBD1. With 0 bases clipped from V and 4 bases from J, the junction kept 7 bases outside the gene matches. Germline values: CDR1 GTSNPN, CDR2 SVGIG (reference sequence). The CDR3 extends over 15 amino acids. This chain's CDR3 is CAWSVGQGYGYEQYF. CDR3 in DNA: TGTGCCTGGAGTGTTGGACAGGGGTACGGATACGAGCAGTACTTC.

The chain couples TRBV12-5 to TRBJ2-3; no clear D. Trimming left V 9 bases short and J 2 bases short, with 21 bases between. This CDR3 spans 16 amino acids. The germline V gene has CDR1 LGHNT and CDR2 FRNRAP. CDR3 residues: CASGPTLMVSTDTQYF. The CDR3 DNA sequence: TGTGCTAGCGGCCCTACACTTATGGTCTCCACAGATACGCAGTATTTT. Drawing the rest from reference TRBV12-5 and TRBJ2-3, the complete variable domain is DARVTQTPRHKVTEMGQEVTMRCQPILGHNTVFWYRQTMMQGLELLAYFRNRAPLDDSGMPKDRFSAEMPDATLATLKIQPSEPRDSAVYFCASGPTLMVSTDTQYFGPGTRLTVL.